The 14 T cell receptor beta chains below were found in one sample sequenced in a study of control samples from healthy donors and cancer patients. The method was immunoSEQ multiplex PCR; TCRdb's version includes in-frame clones alone and lacks a portion of them. This table holds 120,000 or so clones, 80% to 95% found once. The sample was blood. These receptors were collected from a man aged 18 to 30 in good health.

The V call is TRBV19, the J call TRBJ2-6; D perhaps matches TRBD2 (6 bases). Trimming took 4 bases from V and 4 from J, leaving 14 bases between them. Germline values: CDR1 LNHDA, CDR2 SQIVND (reference sequence). The CDR3 length is 16 residues. The CDR3 bases are TGTGCCAGTAGTAGCGTCGGAGGGATCGGGGCCAACGTCCTGACTTTC. Translation gives CASSSVGGIGANVLTF.

The V and J genes are TRBV12-3 or TRBV12-4 and TRBJ1-3, with no clear D. This CDR3 is built from 12 residues. Deletions cut 3 bases from V and 7 bases from J, with 7 bases between. CDR3 in DNA: TGTGCCAGCAGTTTGAGTGGCAACACCATATATTTT. Amino acid sequence: CASSLSGNTIYF.

The rearrangement uses TRBV4-2 and TRBJ1-6; D not resolved. Trimming left V 2 bases short and J 10 bases short, with 9 bases between. CDR3 length equals 13 residues. Germline-derived CDR1 and CDR2 are LGHNA and YNFKEQ. The CDR3 DNA follows: TGTGCCAGCAGCCAAAGGGTAGGGTCACCCCTCCACTTT. Its translation is CASSQRVGSPLHF.

This clone was counted between two and nine times. J is TRBJ1-1 and V is TRBV2; D unresolved. This CDR3 spans 13 amino acids. The germline CDR1 and CDR2 sequences are SNHLY and FYNNEI. Between the trimmed V and J ends, which lost 7 bases and 5 bases, there was a span of 14 bases. In DNA, the CDR3 is TGTGCCAGCACCGAGGGAAGAGGGACTGAAGCTTTCTTT. Translating gives CASTEGRGTEAFF.

The chain employs TRBV5-4 and TRBJ2-5, with D tentatively TRBD2 (5 bases). CDR1 is SGHNT, CDR2 YYREEE, per germline (reference sequence). This CDR3 contains 13 residues. V was cut by 4 bases and J by 5 bases, with 12 bases left in between. In DNA form, the CDR3 reads TGTGCCAGCAGCGATGGACTCTCTGAGACCCAGTACTTC. Translation: CASSDGLSETQYF.

This clone was counted a single time. The chain links TRBV4-1 to TRBJ2-2; D gene ambiguous. The V end was cut by 0 bases, the J end by 8 bases, with 16 bases between. The V gene's germline CDR1 is MGHRA and CDR2 YSYEKL. CDR3 length equals 16 residues. CDR3 residues: CASSQDRASLVGELFF. The CDR3 coding sequence is TGCGCCAGCAGCCAAGATAGGGCTAGTCTTGTAGGGGAGCTGTTTTTT.

This chain uses TRBV11-2 with TRBJ1-1, with D unresolved. Trimming took off 2 bases at V and 7 bases at J, with 14 bases between the two ends. This CDR3 spans 14 amino acids. CDR1 and CDR2 (germline): SGHAT, FQNNGV. CDR3 DNA: TGTGCCAGCAGCTTATCGGGGATCAGGCTTGAAGCTTTCTTT. Translating it yields CASSLSGIRLEAFF.

This sequence joins TRBV7-2 and TRBJ2-2, with TRBD2 as a possible D gene (5 bases). Germline CDR1 reads SGHTA; CDR2 reads FQGNSA. V lost 0 bases, J lost 5 bases, and 7 bases lay in between. The CDR3 length is 14 residues. CDR3 protein: CASSLASGTGELFF. CDR3 nucleotide sequence: TGTGCCAGCAGCTTAGCGTCGGGAACCGGGGAGCTGTTTTTT.

The CDR3 coding sequence is TGTGCCAGCAGTTACGCGGACAGGAACGAGCAGTACTTC. As protein: CASSYADRNEQYF. The rearrangement links TRBV6-5 to TRBJ2-7, with TRBD1 matching over 7 bases. Germline-derived CDR1 and CDR2 are MNHEY and SVGAGI. CDR3 length: 13 residues. V lost 2 bases, J lost 5 bases, and 3 bases stayed unmatched.

This clone came up once. The chain recombines TRBV7-3 with TRBJ2-3, with 10 bases that match TRBD1. The CDR3 is made up of 16 amino acids. V was clipped by 5 bases and J by 3 bases; unmatched bases: 8. Germline CDR1 and CDR2: SGHTA and FQGTGA. The CDR3 spells CASSATTGGATDTQYF. The CDR3 DNA follows: TGTGCCAGCAGCGCTACGACAGGGGGCGCGACAGATACGCAGTATTTT. The variable domain in full, with the rest retrieved from reference TRBV7-3 and TRBJ2-3, is GAGVSQTPSNKVTEKGKYVELRCDPISGHTALYWYRQSLGQGPEFLIYFQGTGAADDSGLPNDRFFAVRPEGSVSTLKIQRTERGDSAVYLCASSATTGGATDTQYFGPGTRLTVL.

The J gene is TRBJ1-1, the V gene TRBV5-1; D ambiguous. Between the trimmed V and J ends, which lost 4 bases and 5 bases, there was a span of 15 bases. The CDR3 has 14 residues. The germline V gene encodes CDR1 SGHRS and CDR2 YFSETQ. CDR3 in amino acids: CASSPQTGVTEAFF. The CDR3 DNA is TGCGCCAGCAGCCCCCAGACCGGGGTAACTGAAGCTTTCTTT.

The chain joins TRBV27 to TRBJ2-7; TRBD1 aligns across 8 bases. Looked up from germline, CDR1 is MNHEY and CDR2 is SMNVEV (reference sequence). J was trimmed by 7 bases and V by 7 bases; bases with no gene match: 6. CDR3 length: 12 residues. The CDR3, as DNA: TGTGCCAGCAAAGCAGGGGGCCTGGAGCAGTACTTC. Its protein is CASKAGGLEQYF.

The V and J genes are TRBV7-6 and TRBJ2-1; possibly TRBD2 for D (5 bases). The CDR3 is 16 residues long. The V gene lost 6 bases and the J gene lost 0 bases, with 15 bases spanning the gap. The germline gives CDR1 SGHVS, CDR2 FNYEAQ. The CDR3 loop is CASSSTRGSSYNEQFF. The CDR3 DNA follows: TGTGCCAGCAGTTCAACTAGAGGGAGCTCCTACAATGAGCAGTTCTTC.

V gene TRBV5-1 combines with J gene TRBJ2-3; TRBD1 might be the D (6 bases). The V gene lost 0 bases and the J gene lost 2 bases, with 10 bases spanning the gap. The CDR3 extends over 15 amino acids. The germline gives CDR1 SGHRS, CDR2 YFSETQ. The DNA of the CDR3 is TGCGCCAGCAGCTTGGGGGACAAGTACACAGATACGCAGTATTTT. Protein product: CASSLGDKYTDTQYF.